These T cell receptor beta chains were read from a single sample in a study of T cells after yellow fever vaccination. TCRdb itself ran the 5' RACE reads through MiXCR, one entry per CDR3 protein. The table shows some 350,000 distinct CDR3 sequences, with almost 4% occurring only once. The specimen was PBMCs, collected 5 days after the yellow fever booster vaccination. These receptors originate from a man between 18 and 35 years old who received the YFV17D yellow fever vaccine. CDR3s include the opening cysteine and the closing phenylalanine or tryptophan. D genes are given only for firm matches. Where a row states a size, it is once, few, many or the class of an expanded clone; other rows omit it.

TRBV5-1	TRBD1	TRBJ2-1	-	CASSPGQNNEQFF	TGCGCCAGCAGCCCGGGACAGAACAATGAGCAGTTCTTC
TRBV12-3/TRBV12-4	TRBD1	TRBJ1-5	-	CASSKLGQGNQPQHF	TGTGCCAGCAGTAAACTGGGACAGGGCAATCAGCCCCAGCATTTT
TRBV12-3/TRBV12-4	TRBD1	TRBJ2-7	-	CASSLGDSIYEQYF	TGTGCCAGCAGTTTGGGGGACAGTATATACGAGCAGTACTTC
TRBV7-2	-	TRBJ2-3	-	CASSSRNADTQYF	TGTGCCAGCAGCTCCAGGAACGCAGATACGCAGTATTTT
TRBV28	-	TRBJ2-3	many	CASNSLGLDTQYF	TGTGCCAGCAACTCGCTCGGGCTTGATACGCAGTATTTT
TRBV11-3	-	TRBJ1-1	few	CASSLTLTATEAFF	TGTGCCAGCAGCTTGACACTCACGGCCACTGAAGCTTTCTTT
TRBV6-2/TRBV6-3	-	TRBJ1-2	-	CASSYSRFLEGYTF	TGTGCCAGCAGTTACTCGCGATTTCTGGAGGGCTACACCTTC
TRBV4-1	-	TRBJ1-2	many	CASSQDPGSYGYTF	TGCGCCAGCAGCCAAGATCCCGGTAGCTATGGCTACACCTTC
TRBV5-1	TRBD1	TRBJ2-2	many	CASSSGQGNTGELFF	TGTGCCAGCAGCTCGGGACAGGGTAACACCGGGGAGCTGTTTTTT
TRBV6-6	-	TRBJ1-6	-	CASRSRGSYNSPLHF	TGTGCCAGCAGATCCAGGGGTTCCTATAATTCACCCCTCCACTTT
TRBV4-1	-	TRBJ1-2	few	CASRQWGTNYGYTF	TGCGCCAGCAGACAGTGGGGGACTAACTATGGCTACACCTTC
TRBV20-1	-	TRBJ2-5	-	CSARDGASAGRGTQYF	TGCAGTGCTAGAGATGGTGCCAGCGCCGGTCGGGGGACCCAGTACTTC
TRBV12-3/TRBV12-4	-	TRBJ1-5	-	CASTWDGARNQPQHF	TGTGCCAGCACCTGGGACGGCGCGCGCAATCAGCCCCAGCATTTT
TRBV6-6	TRBD1	TRBJ1-1	-	CASRDLGQGVMNTEAFF	TGTGCCAGCAGAGATCTAGGACAGGGGGTGATGAACACTGAAGCTTTCTTT
TRBV2	-	TRBJ1-2	-	CASSEARLPYGYTF	TGTGCCAGCAGTGAAGCCAGACTCCCGTATGGCTACACCTTC
TRBV7-9	-	TRBJ1-4	many	CASRSREATNEKLFF	TGTGCCAGCAGGTCAAGAGAAGCAACTAATGAAAAACTGTTTTTT
TRBV29-1	-	TRBJ2-5	many	CSAWIGHLGETQYF	TGCAGCGCCTGGATCGGACACCTTGGGGAGACCCAGTACTTC
TRBV20-1	-	TRBJ1-1	few	CSAGEDLDTEAFF	TGCAGTGCGGGGGAGGACCTGGACACTGAAGCTTTCTTT
TRBV5-4	-	TRBJ2-5	-	CASSLDDGKETQYF	TGTGCCAGCAGCTTGGATGACGGTAAAGAGACCCAGTACTTC
TRBV27	TRBD1	TRBJ1-6	few	CASSHRDRGQSPLHF	TGTGCCAGCAGTCACCGGGACAGGGGACAGTCACCCCTCCACTTT
TRBV12-3/TRBV12-4	-	TRBJ2-5	few	CASSREALGETQYF	TGTGCCAGCAGTCGAGAAGCCTTGGGGGAGACCCAGTACTTC
TRBV7-9	-	TRBJ2-5	few	CASSLGAARFQETQYF	TGTGCCAGCAGCTTAGGGGCAGCCAGATTTCAAGAGACCCAGTACTTC
TRBV27	-	TRBJ2-1	many	CASSYRPAEGAYNEQFF	TGTGCCAGCAGCTATCGACCGGCGGAAGGGGCCTACAATGAGCAGTTCTTC
TRBV7-2	-	TRBJ2-7	-	CASSRPPGRDYEQYF	TGTGCCAGCAGCCGACCCCCCGGAAGGGATTACGAGCAGTACTTC
TRBV10-3	TRBD2	TRBJ2-7	few	CAIGGGELTYEQYF	TGTGCCATCGGGGGGGGAGAGCTAACCTACGAGCAGTACTTC
TRBV7-2	-	TRBJ1-2	-	CASSTRTGSYGYTF	TGTGCCAGCAGCACTCGGACGGGGTCCTATGGCTACACCTTC
TRBV30	TRBD2	TRBJ2-2	-	CAWSVIGEGTGELFF	TGTGCCTGGAGTGTAATTGGGGAGGGGACCGGGGAGCTGTTTTTT
TRBV5-4	-	TRBJ2-3	few	CASSLSQSDTQYF	TGTGCCAGCAGCTTGAGCCAGTCAGATACGCAGTATTTT
TRBV4-2	TRBD2	TRBJ2-7	many	CASRELAGGEREQYF	TGTGCCAGCAGAGAACTAGCGGGGGGCGAGAGGGAGCAGTACTTC
TRBV19	-	TRBJ1-1	many	CASSPDGMNTEAFF	TGTGCCAGTAGTCCGGACGGGATGAACACTGAAGCTTTCTTT
TRBV4-1	-	TRBJ2-5	-	CASSPLEQGRQETQYF	TGCGCCAGCAGCCCCCTCGAGCAGGGGCGACAAGAGACCCAGTACTTC
TRBV30	-	TRBJ2-7	many	CAWEGRAGPSSYEQYF	TGTGCCTGGGAGGGTCGAGCGGGCCCATCCTCCTACGAGCAGTACTTC
TRBV2	TRBD1	TRBJ2-5	few	CASSGDRGAEETQYF	TGTGCCAGCAGTGGGGACAGGGGAGCGGAAGAGACCCAGTACTTC
TRBV29-1	TRBD2	TRBJ2-1	many	CSVGGLAGFALHNEQFF	TGCAGCGTTGGGGGACTAGCGGGGTTCGCCCTCCACAATGAGCAGTTCTTC
TRBV7-3	-	TRBJ2-1	many	CASSLTSTTENEQFF	TGTGCCAGCAGCTTAACCTCGACGACGGAAAATGAGCAGTTCTTC
TRBV5-1	-	TRBJ2-5	few	CASTYLPQDQETQYF	TGCGCCAGCACCTACCTCCCTCAGGACCAAGAGACCCAGTACTTC
TRBV4-3	-	TRBJ2-7	few	CASSPSAGECYEQYF	TGCGCCAGCAGCCCTTCGGCGGGTGAATGCTACGAGCAGTACTTC
TRBV19	-	TRBJ1-6	-	CASSIGRRSLNSPLHF	TGTGCCAGTAGTATAGGGCGGAGGAGTCTTAATTCACCCCTCCACTTT
TRBV10-3	-	TRBJ1-1	many	CAISDGTFNTEAFF	TGTGCCATCAGTGACGGGACATTCAACACTGAAGCTTTCTTT
TRBV9	-	TRBJ2-7	few	CASSVGRGPSYEQYF	TGTGCCAGCAGCGTAGGTCGGGGGCCCTCCTACGAGCAGTACTTC
TRBV20-1	TRBD1	TRBJ1-1	few	CSVKTGGTEAFF	TGCAGCGTCAAAACAGGGGGCACTGAAGCTTTCTTT
TRBV5-6	TRBD1	TRBJ2-5	many	CASSRQGIQETQYF	TGTGCCAGCAGCCGACAGGGTATACAAGAGACCCAGTACTTC
TRBV5-1	TRBD1	TRBJ2-1	few	CASSQGFGQGNTDEQFF	TGCGCCAGCAGCCAGGGGTTCGGACAGGGGAATACTGATGAGCAGTTCTTC
TRBV11-2	-	TRBJ1-2	-	CASSPGWGSEGYTF	TGTGCCAGCAGCCCTGGATGGGGTAGCGAAGGCTACACCTTC
TRBV7-2	TRBD2	TRBJ2-3	many	CASSRSWRGGDTDTQYF	TGTGCCAGCAGCCGCAGCTGGCGGGGGGGGGACACAGATACGCAGTATTTT